The 2 T cell receptor beta chains given below trace back to one sample, sequenced in a study of T cell changes during pregnancy in multiple sclerosis. Data came from immunoSEQ multiplex PCR; TCRdb stores just in-frame clones and leaves some out. The sample carries some 29,000 clones, approximately 86% recorded once. The input for sequencing was CD8+ T cells from peripheral blood mononuclear cells, taken before pregnancy. The source is a female donor with multiple sclerosis, enrolled in a pregnancy study.

This clone was seen more than once but under ten times. The chain employs TRBV5-6 and TRBJ1-2; D remains ambiguous. The germline V gene encodes CDR1 SGHDT and CDR2 YYEEEE. The V gene lost 0 bases and the J gene lost 1 base, with 7 bases spanning the gap. This CDR3 has 14 residues. The CDR3 is CASSLGQNNYGYTF. The CDR3 bases are TGTGCCAGCAGCTTGGGACAAAATAACTATGGCTACACCTTC.

In this sample, this clone turned up many times. The chain is built from TRBV6-1 and TRBJ2-2; TRBD2 matches 10 bases. The J segment lost 3 bases and the V segment lost 5 bases, leaving 3 bases of the junction unmatched. Germline V gene lookup returns CDR1 MNHNS and CDR2 SASEGT. The length of the CDR3 is 15 residues. Written as DNA, the CDR3 is TGTGCCAGCAGTAGTCTAGCGGGGGACACCGGGGAGCTGTTTTTT. This gives the protein CASSSLAGDTGELFF.